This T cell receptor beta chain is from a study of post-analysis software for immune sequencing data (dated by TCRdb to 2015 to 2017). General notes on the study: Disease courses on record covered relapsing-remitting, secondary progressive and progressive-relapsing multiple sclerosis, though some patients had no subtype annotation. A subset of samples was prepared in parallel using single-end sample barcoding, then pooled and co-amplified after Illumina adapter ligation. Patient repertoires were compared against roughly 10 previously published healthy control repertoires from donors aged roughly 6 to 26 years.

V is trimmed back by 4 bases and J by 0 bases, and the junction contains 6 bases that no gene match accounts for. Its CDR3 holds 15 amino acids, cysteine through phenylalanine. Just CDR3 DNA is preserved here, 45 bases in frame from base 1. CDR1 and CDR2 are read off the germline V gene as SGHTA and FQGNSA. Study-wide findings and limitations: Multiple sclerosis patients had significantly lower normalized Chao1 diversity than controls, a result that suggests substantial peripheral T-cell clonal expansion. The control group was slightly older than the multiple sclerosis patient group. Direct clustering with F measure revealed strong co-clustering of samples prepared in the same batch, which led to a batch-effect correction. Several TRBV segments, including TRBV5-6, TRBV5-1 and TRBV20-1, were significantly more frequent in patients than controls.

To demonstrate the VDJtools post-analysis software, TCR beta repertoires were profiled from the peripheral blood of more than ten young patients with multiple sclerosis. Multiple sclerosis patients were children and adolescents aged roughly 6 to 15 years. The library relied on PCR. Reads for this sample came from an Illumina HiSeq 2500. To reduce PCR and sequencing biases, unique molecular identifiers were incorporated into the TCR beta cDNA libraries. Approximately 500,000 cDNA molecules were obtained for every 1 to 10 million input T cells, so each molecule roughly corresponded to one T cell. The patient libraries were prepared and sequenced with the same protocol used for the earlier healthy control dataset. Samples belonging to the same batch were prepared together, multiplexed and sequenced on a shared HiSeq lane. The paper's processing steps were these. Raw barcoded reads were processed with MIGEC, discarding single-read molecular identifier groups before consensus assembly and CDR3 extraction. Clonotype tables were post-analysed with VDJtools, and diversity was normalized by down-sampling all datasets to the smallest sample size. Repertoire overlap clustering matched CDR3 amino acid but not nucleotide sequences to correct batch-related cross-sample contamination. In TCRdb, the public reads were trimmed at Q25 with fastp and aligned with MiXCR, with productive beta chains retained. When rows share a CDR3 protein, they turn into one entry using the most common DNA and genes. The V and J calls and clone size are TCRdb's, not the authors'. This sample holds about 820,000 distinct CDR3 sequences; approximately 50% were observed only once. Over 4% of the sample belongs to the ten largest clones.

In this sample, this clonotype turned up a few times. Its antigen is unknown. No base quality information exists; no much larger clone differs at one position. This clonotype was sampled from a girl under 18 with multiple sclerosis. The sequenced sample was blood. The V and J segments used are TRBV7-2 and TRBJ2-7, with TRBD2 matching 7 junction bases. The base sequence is TGTGCCAGCAGCTCAGCGGGGTATAGCTCCTACGAGCAGTACTTC. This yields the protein CASSSAGYSSYEQYF.